The rows below give T cell receptor beta chains drawn from one sample of a study of T-cell memory formation after mild COVID-19. TCRdb re-analysed the 5' RACE reads in MiXCR, keeping a single row per CDR3 protein. Here the sample spans about 540,000 distinct CDR3 sequences, 20% being singletons. Sequenced sample: PBMCs or a T cell subset sorted from them (not recorded which). These receptors came from an adult woman who had mild COVID-19 (a few samples of this study predate the infection). Cell type and time point are not known. The CDR3 runs from the conserved cysteine through the conserved F or W. Fields, in order: D gene, J gene, clone size, V gene, CDR3 DNA, CDR3 protein. The D gene is left open where the match is weak. A row's size may be missing; if present it is once, few, many or a size class.

d_gene: NA; j_gene: TRBJ1-5; abundance: NA; v_gene: TRBV7-9; CDR3nt: TGTGCCAGCAGCTTACAAGGTAGAGGTGGCAATCAGCCCCAGCATTTT; CDR3aa: CASSLQGRGGNQPQHF
d_gene: NA; j_gene: TRBJ2-3; abundance: few; v_gene: TRBV11-2; CDR3nt: TGTGCCAGCAGCTTAGCACCTAGCGTCACAGATACGCAGTATTTT; CDR3aa: CASSLAPSVTDTQYF
d_gene: TRBD1; j_gene: TRBJ2-7; abundance: many; v_gene: TRBV5-1; CDR3nt: TGCGCCAGCAGCTTGGGGGGGACAGCGGCCTACGAGCAGTACTTC; CDR3aa: CASSLGGTAAYEQYF
d_gene: TRBD2; j_gene: TRBJ2-7; abundance: NA; v_gene: TRBV4-3; CDR3nt: TGCGCCAGCAGCCAGATGATTATAGCGGGAGGTCTCTACGAGCAGTACTTC; CDR3aa: CASSQMIIAGGLYEQYF
d_gene: NA; j_gene: TRBJ1-1; abundance: few; v_gene: TRBV24-1; CDR3nt: TGTGCCACCATGGGCAGGGTGGCCACTGAAGCTTTCTTT; CDR3aa: CATMGRVATEAFF
d_gene: NA; j_gene: TRBJ2-2; abundance: few; v_gene: TRBV30; CDR3nt: TGTGCCTGGAGTGTAACAGGGTACACCGGGGAGCTGTTTTTT; CDR3aa: CAWSVTGYTGELFF
d_gene: NA; j_gene: TRBJ1-6; abundance: few; v_gene: TRBV5-6; CDR3nt: TGTGCCAGCAGCTTGGACCCCCTCTATAATTCACCCCTCCACTTT; CDR3aa: CASSLDPLYNSPLHF
d_gene: TRBD1; j_gene: TRBJ2-4; abundance: NA; v_gene: TRBV2; CDR3nt: TGTGCCAGCAGTGAAGACAGGGGAGCCAAAAACATTCAGTACTTC; CDR3aa: CASSEDRGAKNIQYF
d_gene: TRBD2; j_gene: TRBJ2-3; abundance: few; v_gene: TRBV11-3; CDR3nt: TGTGCCAGCAGGACTAGCGGAGCGAATACGCAGTATTTT; CDR3aa: CASRTSGANTQYF
d_gene: NA; j_gene: TRBJ2-2; abundance: few; v_gene: TRBV4-2; CDR3nt: TGTGCCAGCAGCCAAGAAGGAGCGGACTACACCGGGGAGCTGTTTTTT; CDR3aa: CASSQEGADYTGELFF
d_gene: NA; j_gene: TRBJ1-5; abundance: few; v_gene: TRBV9; CDR3nt: TGTGCCAGCAGCGTAGCCGGCTATAGCAATCAGCCCCAGCATTTT; CDR3aa: CASSVAGYSNQPQHF
d_gene: TRBD1; j_gene: TRBJ2-7; abundance: NA; v_gene: TRBV7-9; CDR3nt: TGTGCCAGCAGCGATCCGGGACAGGGGTTCTACGAGCAGTACTTC; CDR3aa: CASSDPGQGFYEQYF
d_gene: NA; j_gene: TRBJ2-1; abundance: few; v_gene: TRBV3-1; CDR3nt: TGTGCCAGCAGCCAAGACCCCCTCTCCTACAATGAGCAGTTCTTC; CDR3aa: CASSQDPLSYNEQFF
d_gene: NA; j_gene: TRBJ2-2; abundance: NA; v_gene: TRBV4-2; CDR3nt: TGTGCCAGCAGCCCCCTAATCGAGGGGGGGACCGGGGAGCTGTTTTTT; CDR3aa: CASSPLIEGGTGELFF
d_gene: NA; j_gene: TRBJ1-1; abundance: many; v_gene: TRBV2; CDR3nt: TGTGCCAGCTTGGGATATACAGGTCCGGGTACTGAAGCTTTCTTT; CDR3aa: CASLGYTGPGTEAFF
d_gene: NA; j_gene: TRBJ2-1; abundance: few; v_gene: TRBV7-2; CDR3nt: TGTGCCAGCAGCTTACGGTGGGGCAATGAGCAGTTCTTC; CDR3aa: CASSLRWGNEQFF
d_gene: TRBD2; j_gene: TRBJ2-5; abundance: NA; v_gene: TRBV11-2; CDR3nt: TGTGCCAGCAGCTTAGTCCTAGCGGGGGGAGGGCAAGAGACCCAGTACTTC; CDR3aa: CASSLVLAGGGQETQYF
d_gene: NA; j_gene: TRBJ2-1; abundance: few; v_gene: TRBV24-1; CDR3nt: TGTGCCACCAGTGATCTTAGGTATGAGCAGTTCTTC; CDR3aa: CATSDLRYEQFF
d_gene: TRBD2; j_gene: TRBJ2-1; abundance: many; v_gene: TRBV2; CDR3nt: TGTGCCAGCAGTGATTGGGGGGGCTCCTACAATGAGCAGTTCTTC; CDR3aa: CASSDWGGSYNEQFF
d_gene: NA; j_gene: TRBJ1-1; abundance: NA; v_gene: TRBV20-1; CDR3nt: TGCAGTGCTAGGCTAACAGAGAACACTGAAGCTTTCTTT; CDR3aa: CSARLTENTEAFF
d_gene: TRBD1; j_gene: TRBJ2-3; abundance: NA; v_gene: TRBV6-1; CDR3nt: TGTGCCAGTTCCGGGACAGGGGTCGCAGATACGCAGTATTTT; CDR3aa: CASSGTGVADTQYF
d_gene: NA; j_gene: TRBJ2-1; abundance: NA; v_gene: TRBV4-2; CDR3nt: TGTGCCAGCAGCCATCCCGGGGAGTCATTTAATGAGCAGTTCTTC; CDR3aa: CASSHPGESFNEQFF
d_gene: NA; j_gene: TRBJ2-5; abundance: many; v_gene: TRBV5-1; CDR3nt: TGCGCCAGCAGCTTGGCCCCGGCAGGGAAGGCAGAGACCCAGTACTTC; CDR3aa: CASSLAPAGKAETQYF
d_gene: NA; j_gene: TRBJ2-7; abundance: once; v_gene: TRBV20-1; CDR3nt: TGCAGTGTTCGGGGGGCGGGAGAGTACGAGCAGTACTTC; CDR3aa: CSVRGAGEYEQYF
d_gene: TRBD2; j_gene: TRBJ2-3; abundance: few; v_gene: TRBV29-1; CDR3nt: TGCAGCGTTGGTCGACTAGCGACGAGCACAGATACGCAGTATTTT; CDR3aa: CSVGRLATSTDTQYF
d_gene: NA; j_gene: TRBJ2-7; abundance: few; v_gene: TRBV12-3/TRBV12-4; CDR3nt: TGTGCCAGCAGCAGACAGTTCTTCTACGAGCAGTACTTC; CDR3aa: CASSRQFFYEQYF
d_gene: TRBD2; j_gene: TRBJ2-5; abundance: once; v_gene: TRBV4-3; CDR3nt: TGCGCCAGCAGCCAGGCGGGGCTAGCGGGAGTAGAGACCCAGTACTTC; CDR3aa: CASSQAGLAGVETQYF
d_gene: NA; j_gene: TRBJ2-1; abundance: few; v_gene: TRBV27; CDR3nt: TGTGCCAGCATATCAGGGGGGCAGGGAAACAATGAGCAGTTCTTC; CDR3aa: CASISGGQGNNEQFF
d_gene: NA; j_gene: TRBJ1-4; abundance: NA; v_gene: TRBV12-3/TRBV12-4; CDR3nt: TGTGCCAGCACCCACAGGGCAACTAATGAAAAACTGTTTTTT; CDR3aa: CASTHRATNEKLFF
d_gene: NA; j_gene: TRBJ2-2; abundance: few; v_gene: TRBV19; CDR3nt: TGTGCCAGTAGTATGGGGCAGGAGACCGGGGAGCTGTTTTTT; CDR3aa: CASSMGQETGELFF
d_gene: TRBD2; j_gene: TRBJ2-1; abundance: few; v_gene: TRBV7-2; CDR3nt: TGTGCCAGCACCTCACATCCTAGCGGGAGGCAGTTCTTC; CDR3aa: CASTSHPSGRQFF
d_gene: TRBD2; j_gene: TRBJ2-1; abundance: NA; v_gene: TRBV7-2; CDR3nt: TGTGCCAGCATGACGAGCGGGGGGCCTTACAATGAGCAGTTCTTC; CDR3aa: CASMTSGGPYNEQFF
d_gene: NA; j_gene: TRBJ2-1; abundance: NA; v_gene: TRBV29-1; CDR3nt: TGCAGCGTTGAAAACTCGGCCGCCAGCTCCTACAATGAGCAGTTCTTC; CDR3aa: CSVENSAASSYNEQFF
d_gene: NA; j_gene: TRBJ2-1; abundance: NA; v_gene: TRBV29-1; CDR3nt: TGCAGCGGGGGCCCAGGGGTTCGCTACAATGAGCAGTTCTTC; CDR3aa: CSGGPGVRYNEQFF
d_gene: NA; j_gene: TRBJ1-1; abundance: NA; v_gene: TRBV5-5; CDR3nt: TGTGCCAGCAGCGCCGCCGGGAACCTGAACACTGAAGCTTTCTTT; CDR3aa: CASSAAGNLNTEAFF
d_gene: NA; j_gene: TRBJ1-6; abundance: NA; v_gene: TRBV27; CDR3nt: TGTGCCAGCCGGATGGAGGGAATGTATAATTCACCCCTCCACTTT; CDR3aa: CASRMEGMYNSPLHF
d_gene: NA; j_gene: TRBJ2-7; abundance: NA; v_gene: TRBV13; CDR3nt: TGTGCCAGCAGCTTCCTTGACAGGGCGGGACACGAGCAGTACTTC; CDR3aa: CASSFLDRAGHEQYF
d_gene: NA; j_gene: TRBJ1-1; abundance: once; v_gene: TRBV21-1; CDR3nt: TGTGCCAGCAGCAAAAGGATGACAGGGGAAAACACTGAAGCTTTCTTT; CDR3aa: CASSKRMTGENTEAFF
d_gene: NA; j_gene: TRBJ2-1; abundance: NA; v_gene: TRBV2; CDR3nt: TGTGCCAGCAGTGATAATCAGGGATTCCCTCACAATGAGCAGTTCTTC; CDR3aa: CASSDNQGFPHNEQFF
d_gene: TRBD2; j_gene: TRBJ2-7; abundance: NA; v_gene: TRBV10-3; CDR3nt: TGTGCCATCAGTGTGGGGACTAGCGGATCCTACGAGCAGTACTTC; CDR3aa: CAISVGTSGSYEQYF
d_gene: NA; j_gene: TRBJ2-6; abundance: few; v_gene: TRBV5-1; CDR3nt: TGCGCCAGCAGCTTCGACTACTCTGGGGCCAACGTCCTGACTTTC; CDR3aa: CASSFDYSGANVLTF
d_gene: NA; j_gene: TRBJ2-3; abundance: NA; v_gene: TRBV20-1; CDR3nt: TGCAGTGCTATGTTCATCCCTAGCCCCACAGATACGCAGTATTTT; CDR3aa: CSAMFIPSPTDTQYF
d_gene: NA; j_gene: TRBJ2-7; abundance: NA; v_gene: TRBV5-6; CDR3nt: TGTGCCAGCAGCTTGTCGGGGATCCTCCAGTACTTC; CDR3aa: CASSLSGILQYF
d_gene: NA; j_gene: TRBJ1-2; abundance: few; v_gene: TRBV7-2; CDR3nt: TGTGCCAGCAGTCTCAAAGCCGATAACTATGGCTACACCTTC; CDR3aa: CASSLKADNYGYTF
d_gene: NA; j_gene: TRBJ2-3; abundance: few; v_gene: TRBV21-1; CDR3nt: TGTGCCAGCAGCAAAGCGCTGGCCGATACGCAGTATTTT; CDR3aa: CASSKALADTQYF
d_gene: NA; j_gene: TRBJ2-1; abundance: few; v_gene: TRBV12-3/TRBV12-4; CDR3nt: TGTGCCAGCAGTGTTGACAGTCAATCTTACAATGAGCAGTTCTTC; CDR3aa: CASSVDSQSYNEQFF
d_gene: TRBD1; j_gene: TRBJ2-6; abundance: NA; v_gene: TRBV20-1; CDR3nt: TGCAGTGCTAGGGACAGGGCAGTCCCTGGGGCCAACGTCCTGACTTTC; CDR3aa: CSARDRAVPGANVLTF
d_gene: NA; j_gene: TRBJ2-7; abundance: NA; v_gene: TRBV21-1; CDR3nt: TGTGCCAGTATCAGGGTCCCTACCTACGAGCAGTACTTC; CDR3aa: CASIRVPTYEQYF
d_gene: NA; j_gene: TRBJ2-5; abundance: few; v_gene: TRBV5-4; CDR3nt: TGTGCCAGCAGCTTGACAGGGCCAGAGACCCAGTACTTC; CDR3aa: CASSLTGPETQYF
d_gene: NA; j_gene: TRBJ2-6; abundance: NA; v_gene: TRBV12-3/TRBV12-4; CDR3nt: TGTGCCAGCAGCACCTCCACCGGGTCTGGGGCCAACGTCCTGACTTTC; CDR3aa: CASSTSTGSGANVLTF